The 13 T cell receptor beta chains below were found in one sample sequenced in a study of Graves' ophthalmopathy and Graves' hyperthyroidism (dated by TCRdb to 2016 to 2018). The sample was run on an Illumina HiSeq 2000. For repertoire sequencing, TCR beta CDR3 regions were amplified from RNA transcripts. HTBI primers and the Qiagen OneStep RT-PCR kit were used in a first-round RT-PCR, which was followed by a second-round multiplex PCR, size selection and purification. The public sequencing data were trimmed at Q25 with fastp and processed into clonotypes with MiXCR by TCRdb, which kept only in-frame beta chains. Entries are consolidated by CDR3 protein sequence, retaining the most common genes and DNA. A total of 500,000 to 700,000 distinct CDR3 sequences appear in this sample, 20% to 25% of them only once. Around 6.9% of the sample belongs to the ten largest clones. Material: peripheral blood. The receptor set was obtained from a woman aged 18 to 35 with stable Graves' hyperthyroidism. Some clones in this sample may be carry-over from other donors' samples. Donor details come from another sample of the same person, matched by shared clones.

The rearrangement uses TRBV6-1 and TRBJ2-7, with TRBD1 matching over 7 bases. CDR3 length: 16 residues. CDR1 is MNHNS, CDR2 SASEGT, per germline. Trimming cost V 1 base and J 2 bases; bases outside gene matches: 8. In DNA, the CDR3 is TGTGCCAGCAGTGAAGGAACAGGGGTTTCTGCCTACGAGCAGTACTTC. This sequence encodes CASSEGTGVSAYEQYF.

This clonotype was counted many times. The rearrangement links TRBV12-3 or TRBV12-4 to TRBJ1-1; 8 bases line up with TRBD1. This CDR3 is 14 amino acids long. The V segment lost 7 bases and the J segment 1 base; nucleotides outside the gene matches: 5. The CDR3: CASTPTGENTEAFF. The CDR3 coding sequence is TGTGCCAGCACCCCGACAGGGGAGAACACTGAAGCTTTCTTT.

This clonotype has a handful of counts. V gene TRBV6-5 combines with J gene TRBJ1-2, with 7 bases fitting TRBD1. The CDR3 contains 16 residues. Germline CDR1 MNHEY, CDR2 SVGAGI. V gave up 2 bases and J gave up 3 bases; unmatched junction bases: 9. The CDR3 here is CASSYLDRVGYYGYTF. DNA of the CDR3: TGTGCCAGCAGTTACCTAGACAGGGTCGGATACTATGGCTACACCTTC.

This chain joins TRBV30 and TRBJ2-7, with TRBD2 identical over 10 bases. Germline lookup yields CDR1 GTSNPN and CDR2 SVGIG (reference sequence). Trimming removed 2 bases from V and 2 bases from J; junction bases left unmatched: 3. The CDR3 covers 14 residues. The DNA of the CDR3 is TGTGCCTGGAGTCTAGCGGGGGAACCCTACGAGCAGTACTTC. This sequence encodes CAWSLAGEPYEQYF.

This chain joins TRBV7-9 and TRBJ1-2; D remains ambiguous. Trimming shortened V by 2 bases and J by 3 bases, and 7 bases separated the two germline ends. CDR1 is SEHNR, CDR2 FQNEAQ, per germline (reference sequence). The CDR3 spans 13 residues. CDR3 residues: CASSLWADYGYTF. The CDR3 DNA follows: TGTGCCAGCAGCTTATGGGCAGACTATGGCTACACCTTC.

This clonotype was detected many times. The J gene is TRBJ1-2, the V gene TRBV6-1; TRBD1 is a possible D gene (6 bases). CDR3 size: 18 residues. Germline CDR1 and CDR2: MNHNS and SASEGT. With 2 bases removed from V and 6 bases from J, the gap between germline ends came to 25 bases. The CDR3 reads CASSESLGGGTLDHGYTF. The CDR3 bases are TGTGCCAGCAGTGAAAGCTTGGGGGGCGGCACCCTTGACCATGGCTACACCTTC.

This clonotype was detected many times. The chain couples TRBV20-1 to TRBJ1-2; D gene uncertain. Germline V gene lookup returns CDR1 DFQATT and CDR2 SNEGSKA (reference sequence). The CDR3 length is 15 residues. Trimming took off 5 bases at V and 2 bases at J, with 18 bases between the two ends. CDR3 bases: TGCAGTGCTCTACCCGCCACAGCCAAAAACTATGGCTACACCTTC. Encoded protein: CSALPATAKNYGYTF.

This clonotype was observed a few times. This rearrangement joins TRBV11-1 to TRBJ1-1; perhaps TRBD1 as D (5 bases). Deletions cut 2 bases from V and 3 bases from J, with 10 bases between. This CDR3 has 14 residues. Germline V gene lookup returns CDR1 SGHAT and CDR2 FQDESV (reference sequence). The CDR3 sequence: CASSLWGIDTEAFF. The CDR3 DNA follows: TGTGCCAGCAGCTTATGGGGGATTGACACTGAAGCTTTCTTT.

This clonotype was seen many times. This chain joins TRBV5-1 and TRBJ1-1, with 7 bases matching TRBD1. CDR3 length: 14 residues. Germline loops: CDR1 SGHRS, CDR2 YFSETQ. V trimming: 4 bases; J trimming: 1 base; junction bases outside the gene matches: 4. The CDR3: CASSGGQRNTEAFF. The CDR3 nucleotides are TGCGCCAGCAGCGGGGGACAGAGGAACACTGAAGCTTTCTTT.

This clonotype has at least ten counts. This sequence joins TRBV11-1 and TRBJ2-7; D gene uncertain. Germline V gene sequence: CDR1 SGHAT, CDR2 FQDESV (reference sequence). The ends were cut back, 5 bases at V and 2 bases at J, with 19 bases in the middle. The CDR3 runs 16 residues. CDR3 in amino acids: CASSPPGSSRAYEQYF. The CDR3 nucleotides read TGTGCCAGCAGCCCCCCCGGGTCAAGCCGGGCCTACGAGCAGTACTTC.

This clonotype was counted only a few times. V gene TRBV18 combines with J gene TRBJ1-3, with 7 positions matching TRBD1. Germline trimming cut 3 bases from V and 8 bases from J; bases unmatched to any gene: 4. In germline, CDR1 is KGHSH, CDR2 LQKENI. This CDR3 is 13 amino acids long. Written as DNA, the CDR3 is TGTGCCAGCTCACCTTACAGGGGTGACACCATATATTTT. Encoded protein: CASSPYRGDTIYF.

Details on this clonotype: This may be a read error, as it is one base from a much larger clone. The rearrangement uses TRBV29-1 and TRBJ2-5; 7 nucleotides match TRBD1. Germline CDR1 SQVTM, CDR2 ANQGSEA. CDR3 length: 13 amino acids. DNA of the CDR3: TGCAGCGCACCGGGGACAGCCCAAGAGACCAAGTACTTC. It is translated as CSAPGTAQETKYF.

The V call is TRBV6-5, the J call TRBJ1-2; D not resolved. CDR1 MNHEY and CDR2 SVGAGI come from the germline V gene. This CDR3 region has 16 residues. Trimming took off 2 bases at V and 8 bases at J, with 21 bases between the two ends. The CDR3 DNA follows: TGTGCCAGCAGTTACCAACGGTTCAGCCCGCAGAGAGGCTACACCTTC. Protein: CASSYQRFSPQRGYTF.